This T cell receptor (beta chain) was identified in a study of blood T cell repertoires in COVID-19. TCRdb's copy holds only in-frame clones and misses some; the assay was immunoSEQ multiplex PCR. The sample records more than 150,000 clones, around 80% being singletons. A single count supports this clone. J lost 4 bases, V lost 3 bases, and 5 bases had no gene match. The CDR3 length is 16 residues. Germline CDR1 SGHTA, CDR2 FQGTGA. The sample was PBMCs or T cells enriched from blood (not recorded which). This chain connects TRBV7-3 to TRBJ1-5; 11 bases map to TRBD1. This TCR was sampled from a woman aged 60-75 years who had recovered from COVID-19. This CDR3 is CASSLDRGRTNQPQHF. The CDR3 bases are TGTGCCAGCAGCTTGGACAGGGGGCGAACTAATCAGCCCCAGCATTTT.